The TCR beta chain described here comes from a study of T cell responses to AZD1222 COVID-19 vaccine. Concerning this clone itself: Its antigen is not identified.

Whole-study results and caveats: Repertoires were sampled only after the peak T cell response. CD4 TCRs linked to vaccination spanned spike, dominating at 160-218 and 743-854.

Data came from immunoSEQ multiplex PCR; TCRdb stores just in-frame clones and leaves some out. Of around 140,000 clones detected, roughly 92% appear once; the ten largest clones hold 4% to 5.5%. V dropped 2 bases and J dropped 7 bases, with 12 bases sitting between them. This CDR3 contains 14 residues. Germline CDR1 SGHRS, CDR2 YFSETQ. Sequenced material: peripheral blood, taken on day 0 of AZD1222 vaccination. The rearrangement links TRBV5-1 to TRBJ1-4, with a tentative D call TRBD1 (5 bases). The clonotype was recovered from an adult in good health. The CDR3 spells CASSLTGGREKLFF. Here the CDR3 DNA reads TGCGCCAGCAGCTTAACAGGAGGTCGTGAAAAACTGTTTTTT. Combining the CDR3 with reference TRBV5-1 and TRBJ1-4 gives the whole variable domain KAGVTQTPRYLIKTRGQQVTLSCSPISGHRSVSWYQQTPGQGLQFLFEYFSETQRNKGNFPGRFSGRQFSNSRSEMNVSTLELGDSALYLCASSLTGGREKLFFGSGTQLSVL.